This T cell receptor (beta chain) was found in a study of T cell responses to AZD1222 COVID-19 vaccine. In the study overall: It was second doses at about 4 or about 12 weeks that were pooled.

Study conclusions and caveats: Reports indicate that nearly half of spike-specific TCRs are directed at unmutated variant regions. Donor demographics were predominantly white British with a female majority; clonal diversity may be underestimated. It was only after the peak T cell response that any repertoires were sampled.

Method: immunoSEQ multiplex PCR; TCRdb's copy keeps in-frame clones and lacks some. The sample holds approximately 80,000 clones, 85% to 90% seen once. The CDR3 covers 13 residues. In germline, CDR1 is MNHEY, CDR2 SMNVEV (reference sequence). The V gene lost 3 bases and the J gene lost 8 bases, with 8 bases spanning the gap. Points on this clone: What it binds is unknown.

The J gene is TRBJ1-6, the V gene TRBV27; D unclear. The source is an adult in good health. The material was peripheral blood, obtained on day 0 of AZD1222 vaccination. The CDR3, as DNA: TGTGCCAGCAGTTTGGGCAGTGATTCACCCCTCCACTTT. This codes for CASSLGSDSPLHF.